This TCR beta chain was recovered during a study of blood T cell repertoires in COVID-19. Whole-study context: Donors in the United States, Italy and Spain gave samples during acute or convalescent COVID-19.

Clones were sequenced by immunoSEQ multiplex PCR, and TCRdb holds only the in-frame ones, with some missing. Altogether tens of thousands of clones are present, 84% being singletons, with the ten largest covering around 14%. Deletions cut 4 bases from V and 1 base from J, with 16 bases between. CDR3 length: 16 residues. Germline V CDR1 and CDR2: LNHDA, SQIVND (reference sequence). Sequencing was performed on peripheral blood. The V gene is TRBV19, the J gene TRBJ1-2, with D possibly matching TRBD1 (6 bases). The TCR originated in a human donor in a cohort sampled during active COVID-19. The CDR3 sequence is CASSSRTDFFNYGYTF. The CDR3 region has the DNA TGTGCCAGTAGTAGCCGGACAGATTTTTTTAACTATGGCTACACCTTC.